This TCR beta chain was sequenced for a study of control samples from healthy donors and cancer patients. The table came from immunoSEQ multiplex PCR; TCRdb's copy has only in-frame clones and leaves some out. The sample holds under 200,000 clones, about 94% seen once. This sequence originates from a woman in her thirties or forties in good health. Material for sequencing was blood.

This CDR3 reads CASSDQGAGSGELFF. The CDR3 region has the DNA TGTGCCAGCAGTGATCAGGGGGCTGGTTCCGGGGAGCTGTTTTTT. The chain carries TRBV2 and TRBJ2-2, with 8 bases matching TRBD1. This CDR3 region has 15 residues. The junction had 6 bases not matched to a gene; V was cut back by 3 bases and J by 6 bases. Germline CDR1 SNHLY, CDR2 FYNNEI.